The entry below describes one T cell receptor beta chain. Its specificity is unknown. An end of the junction does not agree with germline; a read error may underlie this. These data are taken from a study of cytomegalovirus exposure and HLA in healthy donors. Regarding the study as a whole: The likely origin of a cluster of highly shared sequence variants was a sequencing artifact. When a later analysis was performed, an Asian-associated ancestry cluster reportedly had fewer N-insertions than the roughly 700-donor mean.

The PCR was carried out with 60 Vbeta primers and 13 Jbeta primers. The method was immunoSEQ multiplex PCR; TCRdb's version includes in-frame clones alone and lacks a portion of them. The sample records some 150,000 clones, 76% being singletons. This CDR3 contains 16 residues. Germline V gene data show CDR1 as SEHNR and CDR2 as FQNEAQ (reference sequence). This rearrangement joins TRBV7-9 to TRBJ2-1; 8 positions agree with TRBD1. The receptor was derived from a woman aged 35 to 49 in good health and CMV-seronegative. Input material: PBMCs. The CDR3 DNA follows: TGTTCCAGCAGCTTACGGACAGGGCTAAGGCACAATGAGCAGTTCTTC. It specifies CSSSLRTGLRHNEQFF.